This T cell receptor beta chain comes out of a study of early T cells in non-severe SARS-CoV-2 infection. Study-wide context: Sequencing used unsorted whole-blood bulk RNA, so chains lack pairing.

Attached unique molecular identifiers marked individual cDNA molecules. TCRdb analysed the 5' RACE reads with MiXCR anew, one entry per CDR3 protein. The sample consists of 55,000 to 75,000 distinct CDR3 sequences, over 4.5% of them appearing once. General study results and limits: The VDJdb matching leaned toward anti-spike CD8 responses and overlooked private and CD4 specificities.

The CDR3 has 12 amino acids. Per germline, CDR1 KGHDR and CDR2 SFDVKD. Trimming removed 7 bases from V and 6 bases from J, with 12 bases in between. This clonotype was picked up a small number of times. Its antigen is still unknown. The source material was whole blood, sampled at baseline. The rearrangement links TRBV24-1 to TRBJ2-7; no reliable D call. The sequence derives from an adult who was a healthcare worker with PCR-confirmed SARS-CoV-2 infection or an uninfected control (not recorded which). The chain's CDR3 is CATRGLFGEQYF. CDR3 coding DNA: TGTGCCACCAGGGGATTGTTCGGCGAGCAGTACTTC.